This T cell receptor beta chain was sequenced during a study of shared clonotypes between healthy human individuals. The germline V gene has CDR1 SGHVS and CDR2 FNYEAQ. The CDR3 totals 18 residues. V shed 5 bases and J 0 bases; nucleotides not matched to a gene: 14. Assay: immunoSEQ multiplex PCR; the TCRdb copy retains only in-frame clones and omits some. The table records some 790,000 clones, around 77% of them present only once. Regarding the study as a whole: Expectations were that clonotype sharing among donors would be affected by sequencing depth.

Remarks on this clone: The antigen remains unidentified.

Sample: memory CD4+ T cells sorted from blood. The sample's subset: CD45RA-negative fraction. V and J are TRBV7-6 and TRBJ1-1; 8 bases align to TRBD1. This receptor was obtained from a woman aged 25-40 years in good health. CDR3 region: CASSRIPTGDLMNTEAFF. The CDR3 DNA reads TGTGCCAGCAGCCGAATCCCGACAGGGGACCTCATGAACACTGAAGCTTTCTTT.